The following is a T cell receptor beta chain sequence with its context. The target antigen is unknown. The source of the sample is a study of STAT5B mutations in CD4+ large granular lymphocyte leukemia. Findings and caveats of the study: Patient CD4-sorted repertoires looked more clonal than healthy CD4+ repertoires, even without putative leukemic clones. No patients shared main leukemic clonotypes, though approximately 26% appeared at low frequency elsewhere.

Controls came from buffy coats of healthy blood donors. V was pared by 6 bases and J by 8 bases, with 10 bases between. This CDR3 is 12 amino acids long. Per the germline V gene, CDR1 is MDHEN and CDR2 is SYDVKM. Sequencing was at survey level. The method was immunoSEQ multiplex PCR; TCRdb's version includes in-frame clones alone and lacks a portion of them. Seen here are 40,000 to 55,000 clones, 84% observed once, and the top ten hold 0.35%. The rearrangement joins TRBV28 to TRBJ1-4; no clear D. Input material: CD4+ T cells from blood buffy coats. The sequence was obtained from a human donor in good health. This CDR3 is CASSPTREKLFF. In DNA, the CDR3 is TGTGCCAGCAGCCCGACGAGGGAAAAACTGTTTTTT.